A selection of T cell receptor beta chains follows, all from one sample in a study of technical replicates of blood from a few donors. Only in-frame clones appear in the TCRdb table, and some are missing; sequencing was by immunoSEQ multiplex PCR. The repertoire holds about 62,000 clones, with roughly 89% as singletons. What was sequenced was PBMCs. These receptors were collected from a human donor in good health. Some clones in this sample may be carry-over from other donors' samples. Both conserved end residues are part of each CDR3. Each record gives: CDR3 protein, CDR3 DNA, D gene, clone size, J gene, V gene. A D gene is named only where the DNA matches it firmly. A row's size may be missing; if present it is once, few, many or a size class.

CASSETGTVNYGYTF | TGTGCCAGCAGTGAAACCGGGACAGTTAACTATGGCTACACCTTC | TRBD1 | - | TRBJ1-2 | TRBV2
CASSLGAMNTEAFF | TGTGCCAGCTCACTAGGGGCAATGAACACTGAAGCTTTCTTT | - | - | TRBJ1-1 | TRBV18
CASSYSILWANIQYF | TGTGCCAGCAGTTACTCGATATTGTGGGCGAACATTCAGTACTTC | - | - | TRBJ2-4 | TRBV6-5
CASSYSIGGAPYEQYF | TGTGCCAGCAGTTACTCGATCGGCGGGGCACCCTACGAGCAGTACTTC | - | - | TRBJ2-7 | TRBV6-5
CASSLGGPSGNTIYF | TGTGCCAGCAGCTTAGGGGGGCCATCTGGAAACACCATATATTTT | - | once | TRBJ1-3 | TRBV13
CASSTRTSGGAGEQYF | TGTGCCAGCAGCACCCGGACTAGCGGGGGGGCGGGAGAGCAGTACTTC | TRBD2 | - | TRBJ2-7 | TRBV7-9
CASSPGLLDTYEQYF | TGTGCCAGCAGCCCGGGACTTCTTGATACCTACGAGCAGTACTTC | - | - | TRBJ2-7 | TRBV7-2
CASSQDKRHTIYF | TGTGCCAGCAGTCAGGACAAGCGCCACACCATATATTTT | - | - | TRBJ1-3 | TRBV6-6
CASSPSGQNNQPQHF | TGTGCCAGCAGCCCCTCGGGACAGAACAATCAGCCCCAGCATTTT | TRBD1 | - | TRBJ1-5 | TRBV5-5
CASSTRTRQGTNYGYTF | TGTGCCAGCAGCACCCGGACTCGACAGGGGACTAACTATGGCTACACCTTC | TRBD1 | - | TRBJ1-2 | TRBV7-8
CASSLATGDAIRKFF | TGCGCCAGCAGCTTGGCGACGGGGGACGCGATTCGGAAGTTCTTC | - | - | TRBJ2-1 | TRBV5-1
CASSLGGGAHPFYEQYF | TGTGCCAGCAGCTTAGGGGGAGGGGCCCACCCTTTCTACGAGCAGTACTTC | TRBD2 | - | TRBJ2-7 | TRBV7-2
CASSYRGAATNEKLFF | TGTGCCAGCAGCTACCGCGGCGCCGCAACTAATGAAAAACTGTTTTTT | - | - | TRBJ1-4 | TRBV7-9
CASSQDPRAGELFF | TGCGCCAGCAGCCAAGATCCGAGGGCCGGGGAGCTGTTTTTT | - | - | TRBJ2-2 | TRBV4-3
CASSLGSGRSYNEQFF | TGTGCCAGCAGCTTAGGTTCGGGTCGCTCCTACAATGAGCAGTTCTTC | - | - | TRBJ2-1 | TRBV7-2
CASSLGGFTEAFF | TGTGCCAGCAGCTTGGGGGGATTCACTGAAGCTTTCTTT | - | - | TRBJ1-1 | TRBV7-9
CASSQGSRRSGNTIYF | TGCGCCAGCAGCCAAGGGAGCCGGCGGTCTGGAAACACCATATATTTT | - | - | TRBJ1-3 | TRBV4-1
CASSVGPGQGLNEQFF | TGCGCCAGCAGCGTAGGACCGGGACAGGGATTGAATGAGCAGTTCTTC | TRBD1 | once | TRBJ2-1 | TRBV5-1
CASSPQVSGELFF | TGTGCCAGCAGCCCACAGGTCTCCGGGGAGCTGTTTTTT | - | - | TRBJ2-2 | TRBV7-9
CASSARTGGGHYGYTF | TGTGCCAGCAGCGCCCGGACAGGGGGCGGGCACTATGGCTACACCTTC | TRBD1 | - | TRBJ1-2 | TRBV9
CASSVGGLSYNEQFF | TGTGCCAGCAGCGTAGGAGGACTCTCCTACAATGAGCAGTTCTTC | - | - | TRBJ2-1 | TRBV9
CASSEGTIPITDTQYF | TGCGCCAGCAGCGAAGGGACAATCCCGATCACAGATACGCAGTATTTT | - | - | TRBJ2-3 | TRBV4-1
CASSPVSLNTGELFF | TGTGCCAGCAGCCCGGTTTCTCTGAACACCGGGGAGCTGTTTTTT | - | once | TRBJ2-2 | TRBV7-2
CASSTGQPNYGYTF | TGTGCCAGCTCTACGGGACAGCCAAACTATGGCTACACCTTC | TRBD1 | - | TRBJ1-2 | TRBV18
CSVVGPGGNTEAFF | TGCAGCGTTGTGGGGCCGGGCGGGAACACTGAAGCTTTCTTT | - | - | TRBJ1-1 | TRBV29-1
CASSPDRAGGYEQYF | TGCGCCAGCAGCCCGGACAGGGCTGGGGGATACGAGCAGTACTTC | TRBD1 | many | TRBJ2-7 | TRBV4-3
CASSHGLAGGSEQYF | TGTGCCAGCAGTCACGGACTAGCGGGGGGATCCGAGCAGTACTTC | TRBD2 | - | TRBJ2-7 | TRBV6-6
CASGQGNEQYF | TGTGCCAGCGGGCAGGGGAATGAGCAGTACTTC | - | - | TRBJ2-7 | TRBV6-5
CASSLTSGGQGETQYF | TGCGCCAGCAGCTTAACTAGCGGGGGTCAGGGGGAGACCCAGTACTTC | TRBD2 | - | TRBJ2-5 | TRBV5-1
CASSPERTGDNYGYTF | TGTGCCAGCAGCCCAGAGAGGACAGGGGATAACTATGGCTACACCTTC | TRBD1 | - | TRBJ1-2 | TRBV4-2
CASSQDRYSPLHF | TGCGCCAGCAGCCAAGACCGGTATTCACCCCTCCACTTT | - | - | TRBJ1-6 | TRBV4-3
CASSVGGLTEKLFF | TGTGCCAGCAGCGTAGGTGGGCTTACTGAAAAACTGTTTTTT | - | - | TRBJ1-4 | TRBV9
CASSYTLMNTEAFF | TGCGCCAGCAGCTATACCCTAATGAACACTGAAGCTTTCTTT | - | - | TRBJ1-1 | TRBV5-1
CASSPGGLAVAKNIQYF | TGTGCCAGCAGCCCGGGGGGACTAGCGGTAGCCAAAAACATTCAGTACTTC | TRBD2 | - | TRBJ2-4 | TRBV5-6
CASRRGRTSVAYEQYF | TGCGCCAGCAGACGAGGGAGGACTAGCGTCGCCTACGAGCAGTACTTC | TRBD2 | - | TRBJ2-7 | TRBV4-1
CASSLRGGEQYF | TGTGCCAGCAGTTTGAGAGGGGGCGAGCAGTACTTC | - | - | TRBJ2-7 | TRBV27
CASSLEPGPTEAFF | TGCGCCAGCAGCTTGGAACCAGGGCCCACTGAAGCTTTCTTT | - | - | TRBJ1-1 | TRBV5-1
CASSQVTSGTTDTQYF | TGCGCCAGCAGCCAAGTGACTAGCGGGACCACAGATACGCAGTATTTT | TRBD2 | - | TRBJ2-3 | TRBV4-3
CASSLGDRGGYEQYF | TGTGCCAGCAGCCTAGGGGACAGGGGAGGATACGAGCAGTACTTC | TRBD1 | - | TRBJ2-7 | TRBV7-2
CAISESGADSADEQYF | TGTGCCATCAGTGAGTCGGGGGCAGATAGTGCGGACGAGCAGTACTTC | - | - | TRBJ2-7 | TRBV10-3
CASSLGLAGGRGTGELFF | TGTGCCAGTAGTCTCGGACTAGCGGGGGGCCGGGGCACCGGGGAGCTGTTTTTT | TRBD2 | - | TRBJ2-2 | TRBV19
CSVTGQSLYTF | TGCAGCGTGACGGGACAGAGCCTCTACACCTTC | TRBD1 | - | TRBJ1-2 | TRBV29-1
CASSYSGQGAYEQYF | TGTGCCAGCAGTTATTCGGGACAGGGGGCTTATGAGCAGTACTTC | TRBD1 | - | TRBJ2-7 | TRBV6-6
CATTISGSAYNEQFF | TGTGCCACAACAATTAGCGGGAGCGCTTACAATGAGCAGTTCTTC | TRBD2 | - | TRBJ2-1 | TRBV10-3
CASSPQRSADTQYF | TGTGCCAGCTCACCACAAAGGAGCGCAGATACGCAGTATTTT | - | - | TRBJ2-3 | TRBV18
CASSDAGYQPQHF | TGTGCCAGCAGTGACGCAGGGTATCAGCCCCAGCATTTT | - | - | TRBJ1-5 | TRBV2
CASSEVPGINEQFF | TGTGCCAGCAGTGAGGTCCCAGGGATCAATGAGCAGTTCTTC | - | - | TRBJ2-1 | TRBV25-1
CASSSTGTGNYGYTF | TGTGCCAGCAGTTCGACCGGGACAGGGAACTATGGCTACACCTTC | TRBD1 | - | TRBJ1-2 | TRBV6-6
CASSVTGHYNSPLHF | TGTGCCAGCAGCGTTACAGGTCATTATAATTCACCCCTCCACTTT | - | - | TRBJ1-6 | TRBV9
CASMEGGNQPQHF | TGTGCCAGCATGGAGGGTGGCAATCAGCCCCAGCATTTT | - | - | TRBJ1-5 | TRBV6-5
CAYTLAGREFNEQFF | TGTGCCTATACCTTAGCGGGACGGGAATTCAATGAGCAGTTCTTC | TRBD2 | few | TRBJ2-1 | TRBV30
CASSLRPITGIGGYTF | TGTGCCAGTAGTTTGCGCCCCATCACAGGAATAGGTGGCTACACCTTC | - | - | TRBJ1-2 | TRBV19
CASNSGTGGSYEQYF | TGTGCCAGCAATTCCGGGACAGGGGGGTCCTACGAGCAGTACTTC | TRBD1 | - | TRBJ2-7 | TRBV6-6
CASSSGTGLAEKLFF | TGCGCCAGCAGCTCTGGTACAGGGCTGGCTGAAAAACTGTTTTTT | - | - | TRBJ1-4 | TRBV5-1
CASSFRLAAYEQYF | TGTGCCAGCAGCTTTCGACTAGCAGCCTACGAGCAGTACTTC | TRBD2 | - | TRBJ2-7 | TRBV7-3